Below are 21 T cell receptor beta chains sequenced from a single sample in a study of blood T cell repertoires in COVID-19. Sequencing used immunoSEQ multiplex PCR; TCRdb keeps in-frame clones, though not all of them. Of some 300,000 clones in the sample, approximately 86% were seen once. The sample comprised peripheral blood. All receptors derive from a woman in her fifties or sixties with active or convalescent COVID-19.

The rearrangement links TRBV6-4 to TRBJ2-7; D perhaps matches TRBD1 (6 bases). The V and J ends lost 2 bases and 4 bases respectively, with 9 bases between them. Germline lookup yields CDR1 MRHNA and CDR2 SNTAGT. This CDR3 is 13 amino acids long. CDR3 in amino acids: CASSDGRGYEQYF. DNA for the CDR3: TGTGCCAGCAGTGACGGCAGGGGTTACGAGCAGTACTTC.

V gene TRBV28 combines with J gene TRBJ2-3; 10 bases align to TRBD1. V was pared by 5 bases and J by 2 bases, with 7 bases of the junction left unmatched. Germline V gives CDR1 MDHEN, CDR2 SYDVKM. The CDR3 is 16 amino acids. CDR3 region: CASSPRGQGYTDTQYF. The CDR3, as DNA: TGTGCCAGCAGTCCTAGGGGACAGGGGTACACAGATACGCAGTATTTT.

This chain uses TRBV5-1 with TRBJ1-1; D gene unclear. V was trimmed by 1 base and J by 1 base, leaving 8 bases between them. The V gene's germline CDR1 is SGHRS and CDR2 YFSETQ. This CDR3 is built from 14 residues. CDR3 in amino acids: CASSLYSSNTEAFF. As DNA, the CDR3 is TGCGCCAGCAGCTTGTACAGCTCGAACACTGAAGCTTTCTTT.

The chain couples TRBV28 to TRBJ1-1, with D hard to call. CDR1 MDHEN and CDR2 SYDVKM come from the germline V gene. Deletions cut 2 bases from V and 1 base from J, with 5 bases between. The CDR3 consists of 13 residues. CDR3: CASSLPGNTEAFF. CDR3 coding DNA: TGTGCCAGCAGTTTACCAGGGAACACTGAAGCTTTCTTT. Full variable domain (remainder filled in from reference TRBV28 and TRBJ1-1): DVKVTQSSRYLVKRTGEKVFLECVQDMDHENMFWYRQDPGLGLRLIYFSYDVKMKEKGDIPEGYSVSREKKERFSLILESASTNQTSMYLCASSLPGNTEAFFGQGTRLTVV.

The CDR3 loop is CASNQGLAGGTDTQYF. CDR3 sequence (DNA): TGTGCCAGCAACCAGGGACTAGCGGGAGGGACAGATACGCAGTATTTT. This chain uses TRBV7-3 with TRBJ2-3; TRBD2 matches 16 bases. The trim removed 7 bases at V and 3 bases at J, leaving 4 bases unmatched. This CDR3 spans 16 amino acids. Germline V gene lookup returns CDR1 SGHTA and CDR2 FQGTGA. Drawing the rest from reference TRBV7-3 and TRBJ2-3, the complete variable domain is GAGVSQTPSNKVTEKGKYVELRCDPISGHTALYWYRQSLGQGPEFLIYFQGTGAADDSGLPNDRFFAVRPEGSVSTLKIQRTERGDSAVYLCASNQGLAGGTDTQYFGPGTRLTVL.

The CDR3 DNA reads TGCGCCAGCAGCCAGACGCAGAGCGATCAGCCCCAGCATTTT. Amino acid sequence: CASSQTQSDQPQHF. V and J are TRBV4-1 and TRBJ1-5; D ambiguous. Germline V gene sequence: CDR1 MGHRA, CDR2 YSYEKL. Trimming cost V 3 bases and J 5 bases, with 11 bases left between them. There are 14 residues in the CDR3.

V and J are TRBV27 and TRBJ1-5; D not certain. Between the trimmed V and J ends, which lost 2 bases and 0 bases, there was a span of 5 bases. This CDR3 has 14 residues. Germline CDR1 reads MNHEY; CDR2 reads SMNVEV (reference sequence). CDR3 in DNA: TGTGCCAGCAGTTTACTATCTAGCAATCAGCCCCAGCATTTT. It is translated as CASSLLSSNQPQHF.

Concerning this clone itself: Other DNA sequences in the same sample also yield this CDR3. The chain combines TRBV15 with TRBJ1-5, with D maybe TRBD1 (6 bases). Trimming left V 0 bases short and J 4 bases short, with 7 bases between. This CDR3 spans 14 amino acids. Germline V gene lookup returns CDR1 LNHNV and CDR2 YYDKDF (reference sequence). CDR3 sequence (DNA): TGTGCCACCAGCAGAGATAGGGGGAATCAGCCCCAGCATTTT. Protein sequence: CATSRDRGNQPQHF.

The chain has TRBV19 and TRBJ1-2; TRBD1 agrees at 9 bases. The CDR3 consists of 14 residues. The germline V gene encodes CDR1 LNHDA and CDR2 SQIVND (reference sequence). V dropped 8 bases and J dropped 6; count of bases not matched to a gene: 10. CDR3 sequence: CASVPKQGAHGYTF. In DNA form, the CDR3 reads TGTGCCAGTGTGCCGAAACAGGGGGCACATGGCTACACCTTC.

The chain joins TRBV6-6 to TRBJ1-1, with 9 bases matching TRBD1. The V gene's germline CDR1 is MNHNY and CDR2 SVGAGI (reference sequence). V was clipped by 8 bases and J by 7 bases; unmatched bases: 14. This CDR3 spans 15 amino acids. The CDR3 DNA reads TGTGCCAGCGGGAGTCCCGGGACAGGGTCGGGTGAAGCTTTCTTT. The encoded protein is CASGSPGTGSGEAFF.

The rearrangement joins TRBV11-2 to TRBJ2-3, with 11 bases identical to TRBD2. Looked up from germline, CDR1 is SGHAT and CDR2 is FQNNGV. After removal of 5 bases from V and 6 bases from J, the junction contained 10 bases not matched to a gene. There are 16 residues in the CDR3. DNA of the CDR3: TGTGCCAGCAGCCCTCCCGGTAGCGGGAGGGGGGATACGCAGTATTTT. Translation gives CASSPPGSGRGDTQYF. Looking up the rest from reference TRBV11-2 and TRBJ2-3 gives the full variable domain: EAGVAQSPRYKIIEKRQSVAFWCNPISGHATLYWYQQILGQGPKLLIQFQNNGVVDDSQLPKDRFSAERLKGVDSTLKIQPAKLEDSAVYLCASSPPGSGRGDTQYFGPGTRLTVL.

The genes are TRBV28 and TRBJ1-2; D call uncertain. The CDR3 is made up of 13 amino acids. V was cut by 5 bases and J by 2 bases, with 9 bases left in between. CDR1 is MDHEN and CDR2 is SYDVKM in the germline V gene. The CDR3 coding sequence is TGTGCCAGCAGTCCTGACTTAAACTATGGCTACACCTTC. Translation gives CASSPDLNYGYTF.

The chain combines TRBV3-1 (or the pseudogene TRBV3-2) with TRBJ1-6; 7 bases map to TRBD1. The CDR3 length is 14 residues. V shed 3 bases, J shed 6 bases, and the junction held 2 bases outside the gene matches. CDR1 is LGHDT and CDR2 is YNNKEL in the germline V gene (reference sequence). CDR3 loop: CASSHGTANSPLHF. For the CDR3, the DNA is TGTGCCAGCAGCCACGGGACAGCTAATTCACCCCTCCACTTT.

The CDR3 sequence: CASSPGLAAGELFF. In DNA, the CDR3 is TGCGCCAGCAGCCCAGGACTAGCGGCCGGGGAGCTGTTTTTT. This chain links TRBV5-1 with TRBJ2-2, with 10 bases lining up with TRBD2. Trimming cost V 4 bases and J 6 bases; bases outside gene matches: 3. This CDR3 region has 14 residues. From germline, CDR1 is SGHRS and CDR2 YFSETQ.

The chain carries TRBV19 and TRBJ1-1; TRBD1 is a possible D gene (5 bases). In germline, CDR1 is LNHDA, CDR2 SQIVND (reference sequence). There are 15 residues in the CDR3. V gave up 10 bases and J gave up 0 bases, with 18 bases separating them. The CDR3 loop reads CATSQMQGMNTEAFF. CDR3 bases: TGTGCCACCTCCCAGATGCAGGGAATGAACACTGAAGCTTTCTTT.

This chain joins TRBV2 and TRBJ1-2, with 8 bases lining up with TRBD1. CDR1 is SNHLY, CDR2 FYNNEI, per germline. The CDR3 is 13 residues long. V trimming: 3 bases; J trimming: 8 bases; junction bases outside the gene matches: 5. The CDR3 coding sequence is TGTGCCAGCAGTGACAGGGGGCGGGTGGGCTACACCTTC. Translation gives CASSDRGRVGYTF.

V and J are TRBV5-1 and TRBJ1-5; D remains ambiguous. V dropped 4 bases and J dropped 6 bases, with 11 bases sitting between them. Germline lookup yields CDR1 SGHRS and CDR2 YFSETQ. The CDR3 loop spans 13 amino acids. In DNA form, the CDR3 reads TGCGCCAGCAGCCCAGGCATCGGTCAGCCCCAGCATTTT. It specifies CASSPGIGQPQHF. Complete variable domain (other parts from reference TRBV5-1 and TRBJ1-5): KAGVTQTPRYLIKTRGQQVTLSCSPISGHRSVSWYQQTPGQGLQFLFEYFSETQRNKGNFPGRFSGRQFSNSRSEMNVSTLELGDSALYLCASSPGIGQPQHFGDGTRLSIL.

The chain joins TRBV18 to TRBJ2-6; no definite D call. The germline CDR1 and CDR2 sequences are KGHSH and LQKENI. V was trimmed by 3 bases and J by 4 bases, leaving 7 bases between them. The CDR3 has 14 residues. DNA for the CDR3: TGTGCCAGCTCACCCCCCCTCGGGGCCAACGTCCTGACTTTC. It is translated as CASSPPLGANVLTF.

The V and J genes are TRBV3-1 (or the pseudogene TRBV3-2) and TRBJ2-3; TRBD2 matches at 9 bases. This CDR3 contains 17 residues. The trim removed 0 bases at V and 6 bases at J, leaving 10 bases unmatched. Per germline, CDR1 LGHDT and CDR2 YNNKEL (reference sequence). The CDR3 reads CASSQDLAGIRSDTQYF. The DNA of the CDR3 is TGTGCCAGCAGCCAAGACCTAGCGGGAATTCGCTCGGATACGCAGTATTTT.

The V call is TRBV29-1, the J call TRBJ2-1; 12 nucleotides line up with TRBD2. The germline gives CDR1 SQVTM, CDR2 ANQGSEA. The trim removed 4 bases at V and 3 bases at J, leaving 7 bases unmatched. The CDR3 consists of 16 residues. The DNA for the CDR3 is TGCAGCGTTGGGGGGGGACTAGCGGGCTTCTACAATGAGCAGTTCTTC. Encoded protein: CSVGGGLAGFYNEQFF.

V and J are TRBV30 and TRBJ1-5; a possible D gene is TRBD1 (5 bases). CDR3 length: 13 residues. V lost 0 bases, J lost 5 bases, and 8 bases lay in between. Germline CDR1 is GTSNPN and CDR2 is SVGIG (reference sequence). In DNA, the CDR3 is TGTGCCTGGAGTGTAGCGGGGGATCAGCCCCAGCATTTT. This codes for CAWSVAGDQPQHF.